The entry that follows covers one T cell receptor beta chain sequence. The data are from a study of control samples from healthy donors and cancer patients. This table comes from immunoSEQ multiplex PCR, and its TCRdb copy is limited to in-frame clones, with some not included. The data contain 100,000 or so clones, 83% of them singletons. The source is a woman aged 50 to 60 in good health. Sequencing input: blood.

The CDR3 reads CASSEVAGAPGETQYF. The CDR3 region has the DNA TGTGCCAGCAGTGAGGTAGCGGGGGCCCCAGGAGAGACCCAGTACTTC. The chain couples TRBV2 to TRBJ2-5; TRBD2 aligns across 9 bases. Trimming at V came to 3 bases and at J to 4 bases, leaving 9 bases not matched to a gene. This CDR3 has 16 residues. Germline V gene data show CDR1 as SNHLY and CDR2 as FYNNEI.